The 3 T cell receptor beta chains below all came from one sample that was sequenced in a study of cytomegalovirus exposure and HLA in healthy donors. PCR used 60 Vbeta primers and 13 Jbeta primers. This table comes from immunoSEQ multiplex PCR, and its TCRdb copy is limited to in-frame clones, with some not included. The sample holds some 110,000 clones, under 85% seen once. Sequencing input: PBMCs. All receptors come from a man aged 25-45 years in good health and CMV-seropositive.

The J gene is TRBJ1-1, the V gene TRBV6-4, with a possible D match to TRBD1 (6 bases). Trimming took 6 bases from V and 1 from J, leaving 9 bases between them. Germline assignment: CDR1 MRHNA and CDR2 SNTAGT. The CDR3 runs to 13 residues. The CDR3 is CASRLDRNTEAFF. CDR3 nucleotides: TGTGCCAGCAGATTGGACAGGAACACTGAAGCTTTCTTT.

V is TRBV2 and J is TRBJ1-6; D is possibly TRBD1 (6 bases). The CDR3 runs to 15 residues. Germline loops: CDR1 SNHLY, CDR2 FYNNEI. Between the trimmed V and J ends, which lost 8 bases and 7 bases, there was a span of 18 bases. CDR3 sequence: CASLILQGLNSPLHF. CDR3 DNA sequence: TGTGCCAGCTTAATCCTACAGGGCCTCAATTCACCCCTCCACTTT.

Here the CDR3 DNA reads TGTGCCAGCAGCCCCTGGCAGGACGGGACAAACAATGAGCAGTTCTTC. Translation gives CASSPWQDGTNNEQFF. The gene calls are TRBV5-4 and TRBJ2-1; D is possibly TRBD1 (6 bases). The CDR3 has 16 amino acids. Germline assignment: CDR1 SGHNT and CDR2 YYREEE (reference sequence). Trimming removed 4 bases from V and 5 bases from J, with 19 bases in between.